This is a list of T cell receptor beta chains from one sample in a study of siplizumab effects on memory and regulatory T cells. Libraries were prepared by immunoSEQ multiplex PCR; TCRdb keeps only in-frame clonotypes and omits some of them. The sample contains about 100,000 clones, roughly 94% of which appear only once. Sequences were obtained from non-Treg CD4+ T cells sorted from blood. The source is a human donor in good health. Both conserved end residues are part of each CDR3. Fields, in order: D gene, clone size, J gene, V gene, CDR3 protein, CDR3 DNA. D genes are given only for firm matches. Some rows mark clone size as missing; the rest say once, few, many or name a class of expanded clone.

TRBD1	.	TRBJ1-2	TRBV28	CASRRGQGAGGYTF	TGTGCCAGCAGGAGGGGACAGGGGGCTGGAGGCTACACCTTC
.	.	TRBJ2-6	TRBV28	CASTESGANVLTF	TGTGCCAGCACCGAATCTGGGGCCAACGTCCTGACTTTC
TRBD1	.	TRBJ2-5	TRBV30	CAWSGQGWETQYF	TGTGCCTGGAGCGGACAGGGCTGGGAGACCCAGTACTTC
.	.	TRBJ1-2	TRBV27	CASSLGQNYGYTF	TGTGCCAGCAGTTTAGGACAGAACTATGGCTACACCTTC
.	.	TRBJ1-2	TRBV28	CASSQDPYGYTF	TGTGCCAGCAGTCAAGACCCTTATGGCTACACCTTC
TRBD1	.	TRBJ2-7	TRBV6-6	CASSRTGDRRYEQYF	TGTGCCAGCAGCAGAACAGGGGATAGGAGGTACGAGCAGTACTTC
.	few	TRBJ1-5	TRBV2	CASNTNGRRDQPQHF	TGTGCCAGCAATACCAATGGCAGGCGCGATCAGCCCCAGCATTTT
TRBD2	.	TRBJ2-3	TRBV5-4	CASSLARGGGTDTQYF	TGTGCCAGCAGCTTGGCACGGGGGGGTGGCACAGATACGCAGTATTTT
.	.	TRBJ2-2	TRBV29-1	CSAAGTVNTGELFF	TGCAGCGCCGCGGGGACAGTGAACACCGGGGAGCTGTTTTTT
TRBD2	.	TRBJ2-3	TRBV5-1	CASSLGLAGVGTQYF	TGCGCCAGCAGCCTCGGACTAGCGGGAGTTGGTACGCAGTATTTT
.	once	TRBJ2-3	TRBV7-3	CASSPYSTDTQYF	TGTGCCAGCAGCCCCTATAGCACAGATACGCAGTATTTT
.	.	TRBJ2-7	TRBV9	CASSVGKGAYEQYF	TGTGCCAGCAGCGTAGGTAAGGGTGCCTACGAGCAGTACTTC
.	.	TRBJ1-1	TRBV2	CASSVDIQRFRAFF	TGTGCCAGCAGCGTAGACATCCAGAGGTTCAGAGCTTTCTTT
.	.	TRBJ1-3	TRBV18	CASSPLEWGSGNTIYF	TGTGCCAGCTCACCATTAGAGTGGGGCTCTGGAAACACCATATATTTT
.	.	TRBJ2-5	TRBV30	CACHWSETQYF	TGTGCCTGCCATTGGAGCGAGACCCAGTACTTC